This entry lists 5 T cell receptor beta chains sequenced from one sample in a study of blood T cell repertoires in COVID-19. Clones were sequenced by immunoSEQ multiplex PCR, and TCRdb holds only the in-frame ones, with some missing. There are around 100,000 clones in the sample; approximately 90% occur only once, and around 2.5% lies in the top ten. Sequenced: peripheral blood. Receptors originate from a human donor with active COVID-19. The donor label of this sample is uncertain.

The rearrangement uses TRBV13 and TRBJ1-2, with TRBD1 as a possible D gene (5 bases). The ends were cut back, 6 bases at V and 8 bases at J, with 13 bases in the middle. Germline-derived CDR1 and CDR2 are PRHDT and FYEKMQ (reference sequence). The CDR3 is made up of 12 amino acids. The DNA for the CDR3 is TGTGCCAGCAGGGCAGGGTTGGGGGGCTACACCTTC. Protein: CASRAGLGGYTF.

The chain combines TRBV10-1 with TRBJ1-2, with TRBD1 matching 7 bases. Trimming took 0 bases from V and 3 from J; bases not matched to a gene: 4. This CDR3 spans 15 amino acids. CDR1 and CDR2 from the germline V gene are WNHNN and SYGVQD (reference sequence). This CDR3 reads CASSESKGAYYGYTF. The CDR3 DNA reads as TGCGCCAGCAGTGAGTCGAAGGGGGCTTACTATGGCTACACCTTC.

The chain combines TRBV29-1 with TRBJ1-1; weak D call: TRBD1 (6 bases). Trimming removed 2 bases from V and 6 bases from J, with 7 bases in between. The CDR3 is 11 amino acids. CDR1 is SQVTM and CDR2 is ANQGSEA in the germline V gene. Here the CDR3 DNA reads TGCAGCGTTGAACCAGGGGCTGAAGCTTTCTTT. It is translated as CSVEPGAEAFF. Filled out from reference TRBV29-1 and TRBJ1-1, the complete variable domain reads SAVISQKPSRDICQRGTSLTIQCQVDSQVTMMFWYRQQPGQSLTLIATANQGSEATYESGFVIDKFPISRPNLTFSTLTVSNMSPEDSSIYLCSVEPGAEAFFGQGTRLTVV.

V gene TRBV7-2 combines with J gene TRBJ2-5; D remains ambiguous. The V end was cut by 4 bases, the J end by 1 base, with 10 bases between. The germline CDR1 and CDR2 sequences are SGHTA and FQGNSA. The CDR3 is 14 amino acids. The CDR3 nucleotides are TGTGCCAGCAGCTGGAGTCGGTTCCAAGAGACCCAGTACTTC. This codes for CASSWSRFQETQYF. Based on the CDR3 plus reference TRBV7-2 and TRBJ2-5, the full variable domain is GAGVSQSPSNKVTEKGKDVELRCDPISGHTALYWYRQSLGQGLEFLIYFQGNSAPDKSGLPSDRFSAERTGGSVSTLTIQRTQQEDSAVYLCASSWSRFQETQYFGPGTRLLVL.

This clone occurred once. In nucleotides, the CDR3 is TGCGCCAGCAGCACCTCCGGGACTAGCGTGGAGACCCAGTACTTC. Protein product: CASSTSGTSVETQYF. The V call is TRBV5-1, the J call TRBJ2-5; TRBD2 matches 10 bases. The trim removed 4 bases at V and 5 bases at J, leaving 8 bases unmatched. This CDR3 is 15 amino acids long. Germline CDR1 and CDR2: SGHRS and YFSETQ.